A selection of T cell receptor beta chains follows, all from one sample in a study of T cell responses to AZD1222 COVID-19 vaccine. Assay: immunoSEQ multiplex PCR; the TCRdb copy retains only in-frame clones and omits some. The top ten hold more than 13% of the sample, which has fewer than 70,000 clones, about four fifths seen once. Material: peripheral blood, obtained 28 days after the second AZD1222 dose. The receptors shown here come from an adult who received the AZD1222 COVID-19 vaccine. The CDR3 runs from the conserved cysteine through the conserved F or W. The order of the fields is V gene, D gene, clone size, J gene, CDR3 length, CDR3 DNA, CDR3 protein. D genes are given only for firm matches. Expanded clones are given a class, and other clones once, few, many or no size at all.

V: TRBV30
D: -
size: -
J: TRBJ2-2
length: 11
DNA: TGTGCCTTGAGTAGTACCGGGGAGCTGTTTTTT
CDR3: CALSSTGELFF

V: TRBV27
D: -
size: -
J: TRBJ2-3
length: 15
DNA: TGTGCCAGCAGTCCCGGATGGGCGACTGTCGATACGCAGTATTTT
CDR3: CASSPGWATVDTQYF

V: TRBV5-6
D: -
size: -
J: TRBJ1-6
length: 17
DNA: TGTGCCAGCAGCTTAGATCCAGAGAGCTCCTATAATTCACCCCTCCACTTT
CDR3: CASSLDPESSYNSPLHF

V: TRBV29-1
D: -
size: few
J: TRBJ2-2
length: 13
DNA: TGCAGCGTTGTACTTCCGAACACCGGGGAGCTGTTTTTT
CDR3: CSVVLPNTGELFF

V: TRBV3-1/TRBV3-2
D: -
size: -
J: TRBJ1-1
length: 14
DNA: TGTGCCAGCAGCCCACGGGGCGGGAACACTGAAGCTTTCTTT
CDR3: CASSPRGGNTEAFF

V: TRBV28
D: -
size: -
J: TRBJ2-7
length: 16
DNA: TGTGCCAGCAGTTTATTTGCTGGGAGGCCTCGAGACGAGCAGTACTTC
CDR3: CASSLFAGRPRDEQYF

V: TRBV12-3/TRBV12-4
D: -
size: few
J: TRBJ1-1
length: 12
DNA: TGTGCCAGCAGGTTAGCCAGGTTACAAGCTTTCTTT
CDR3: CASRLARLQAFF

V: TRBV11-3
D: TRBD1
size: -
J: TRBJ2-5
length: 14
DNA: TGTGCCAGCAGCTCCCGTGGACAGGAAGAGACCCAGTACTTC
CDR3: CASSSRGQEETQYF

V: TRBV7-9
D: -
size: -
J: TRBJ2-5
length: 13
DNA: TGTGCCAGCACCTCAGGCCCGGAAGAGACCCAGTACTTC
CDR3: CASTSGPEETQYF

V: TRBV28
D: -
size: many
J: TRBJ1-5
length: 13
DNA: TGTGCCAGCAGTACGATGCAGGGGTTAATTTCGCATTTT
CDR3: CASSTMQGLISHF

V: TRBV18
D: -
size: -
J: TRBJ1-1
length: 15
DNA: TGTGCCAGCTCACCATCGGGCCCGATGAACACTGAAGCTTTCTTT
CDR3: CASSPSGPMNTEAFF

V: TRBV5-5
D: -
size: -
J: TRBJ1-4
length: 16
DNA: TGTGCCAGCAGCCCACAGCCAACCGCAACTAATGAAAAACTGTTTTTT
CDR3: CASSPQPTATNEKLFF

V: TRBV28
D: -
size: -
J: TRBJ2-3
length: 16
DNA: TGTGCCAGCAGCCCTAACCCTCAAGGATATACTGATACGCAGTATTTT
CDR3: CASSPNPQGYTDTQYF

V: TRBV19
D: -
size: once
J: TRBJ1-1
length: 14
DNA: TGTGCCAGTAGTATAGGGGTCGGAAACACTGAAGCTTTCTTT
CDR3: CASSIGVGNTEAFF

V: TRBV7-9
D: -
size: -
J: TRBJ1-2
length: 13
DNA: TGTGCCAGCAGTTATCACAGGGATTCAAGCTACACCTTC
CDR3: CASSYHRDSSYTF

V: TRBV29-1
D: TRBD1
size: -
J: TRBJ2-7
length: 14
DNA: TGCAGCGTGCCTCTAGGGACAGTGCTGAGCGAGCAGTACTTC
CDR3: CSVPLGTVLSEQYF

V: TRBV25-1
D: -
size: -
J: TRBJ1-1
length: 14
DNA: TGTGCCAGCAGGGTTCATGGGGGTACCGCTGAAGCTTTCTTT
CDR3: CASRVHGGTAEAFF

V: TRBV28
D: -
size: once
J: TRBJ2-6
length: 17
DNA: TGTGCCAGCAGACTACAGGGAGGAAGTTCTGGGGCCAACGTCCTGACTTTC
CDR3: CASRLQGGSSGANVLTF

V: TRBV3-1/TRBV3-2
D: TRBD2
size: -
J: TRBJ2-6
length: 18
DNA: TGTGCCAGCAGCCCACTAGCGGGGCAAAACTCTGGGGCCAACGTCCTGACTTTC
CDR3: CASSPLAGQNSGANVLTF

V: TRBV29-1
D: TRBD2
size: -
J: TRBJ2-3
length: 15
DNA: TGCAGCGTTGGGGCTAGCGGTACTAGCACAGATACGCAGTATTTT
CDR3: CSVGASGTSTDTQYF

V: TRBV7-9
D: -
size: few
J: TRBJ1-1
length: 15
DNA: TGTGCCAGCAGCCCACAACAGGGAAGTGGAACTGAAGCTTTCTTT
CDR3: CASSPQQGSGTEAFF

V: TRBV6-2/TRBV6-3
D: -
size: -
J: TRBJ1-5
length: 12
DNA: TGTGCCAGCAGTGCAACAGGTCAGCCCCAGCATTTT
CDR3: CASSATGQPQHF

V: TRBV6-5
D: -
size: once
J: TRBJ1-2
length: 14
DNA: TGTGCCAGCAGTCCCTCGGGTCCTCGAGAAGGCTACACCTTC
CDR3: CASSPSGPREGYTF

V: TRBV29-1
D: -
size: -
J: TRBJ2-3
length: 14
DNA: TGCAGCGTCCGACGGACAACTAGCACAGATACGCAGTATTTT
CDR3: CSVRRTTSTDTQYF

V: TRBV2
D: -
size: once
J: TRBJ1-2
length: 16
DNA: TGTGCCAGCAGGCCTGCCATCGGGGGGCTTAACTATGGCTACACCTTC
CDR3: CASRPAIGGLNYGYTF

V: TRBV30
D: -
size: -
J: TRBJ2-7
length: 17
DNA: TGTGCCTGGAGTGTAGGTGAGAGGCCGGGGGGCCCCTACGAGCAGTACTTC
CDR3: CAWSVGERPGGPYEQYF

V: TRBV9
D: TRBD1
size: -
J: TRBJ1-2
length: 14
DNA: TGTGCCAGCAGCCTAGGGACAGGGGGCTCTGGCTACACCTTC
CDR3: CASSLGTGGSGYTF

V: TRBV6-5
D: -
size: once
J: TRBJ1-6
length: 14
DNA: TGTGCCAGCAGTTACTCGATCGGGAATTCACCCCTCCACTTT
CDR3: CASSYSIGNSPLHF

V: TRBV5-4
D: -
size: few
J: TRBJ1-3
length: 15
DNA: TGTGCCAGCAGCCCATCGAGGGACTCTGGAAACACCATATATTTT
CDR3: CASSPSRDSGNTIYF

V: TRBV4-2
D: TRBD1
size: -
J: TRBJ1-2
length: 15
DNA: TGTGCCAGCAGCCAAGAGGACAGGGTGGGTTATGGCTACACCTTC
CDR3: CASSQEDRVGYGYTF

V: TRBV5-1
D: TRBD1
size: -
J: TRBJ1-4
length: 16
DNA: TGCGCCAGCAGCTTGGAAACCGGGACAGGGACTGAAAAACTGTTTTTT
CDR3: CASSLETGTGTEKLFF

V: TRBV10-1
D: TRBD1
size: -
J: TRBJ2-7
length: 17
DNA: TGCGCCAGTAAACTTTTTTCCCGGACAGGGGGCTCCTACGAGCAGTACTTC
CDR3: CASKLFSRTGGSYEQYF

V: TRBV9
D: -
size: -
J: TRBJ2-5
length: 15
DNA: TGTGCCAGCAGCACTGACGGCGGGGCAGGGGAGACCCAGTACTTC
CDR3: CASSTDGGAGETQYF

V: TRBV5-5
D: TRBD2
size: -
J: TRBJ2-5
length: 16
DNA: TGTGCCAGCAGCTTTATGGGGACTAGCGGGCAAGAGACCCAGTACTTC
CDR3: CASSFMGTSGQETQYF

V: TRBV9
D: -
size: -
J: TRBJ1-3
length: 14
DNA: TGTGCCAGCAGCGCCCAGGTGGCTGGAAACACCATATATTTT
CDR3: CASSAQVAGNTIYF

V: TRBV19
D: -
size: -
J: TRBJ1-2
length: 14
DNA: TGTGCCAGTAGTGGGTCAGGAACATTGGAAGGCTACACCTTC
CDR3: CASSGSGTLEGYTF

V: TRBV14
D: -
size: -
J: TRBJ1-1
length: 16
DNA: TGTGCCAGCAGCCATGTGGGGGGTTCAGTTTCAAGTGAAGCTTTCTTT
CDR3: CASSHVGGSVSSEAFF

V: TRBV2
D: -
size: -
J: TRBJ2-7
length: 14
DNA: TGTGCCAGCAGTGAATATATCAGACAGACCGAGCAGTACTTC
CDR3: CASSEYIRQTEQYF

V: TRBV12-3/TRBV12-4
D: -
size: -
J: TRBJ2-3
length: 12
DNA: TGTGCCAGCAGACAATTCACAGATACGCAGTATTTT
CDR3: CASRQFTDTQYF

V: TRBV11-2
D: -
size: -
J: TRBJ1-3
length: 16
DNA: TGTGCCAGCAGCTTAGATGGTGGCCAGGGTGGAAACACCATATATTTT
CDR3: CASSLDGGQGGNTIYF

V: TRBV5-4
D: -
size: -
J: TRBJ1-1
length: 14
DNA: TGTGCCAGCAGCTTGGTCGGAACGAACACTGAAGCTTTCTTT
CDR3: CASSLVGTNTEAFF

V: TRBV19
D: TRBD1
size: -
J: TRBJ2-1
length: 19
DNA: TGTGCCAGTAGTATATCGACAGGGGGGTACTTCTCTGGATACAATGAGCAGTTCTTC
CDR3: CASSISTGGYFSGYNEQFF